Presented here are 28 T cell receptor beta chains from one specimen sequenced in a study of T cells after yellow fever vaccination. TCRdb used MiXCR to reprocess the 5' RACE reads, holding one entry per CDR3 protein. The data hold under 350,000 distinct CDR3 sequences, with 4.1% observed a single time. The specimen comprised PBMCs, sampled 5 days after the yellow fever booster vaccination. Receptor source: a man between 18 and 35 years old who received the YFV17D yellow fever vaccine.

This sequence joins TRBV5-6 and TRBJ1-3, with TRBD1 matching 8 bases. The CDR3 runs 17 residues. CDR1 is SGHDT and CDR2 is YYEEEE in the germline V gene. V shed 5 bases and J 0 bases; nucleotides not matched to a gene: 10. The CDR3 coding sequence is TGTGCCAGCAGATACGGACAGGGCGAATTCTCTGGAAACACCATATATTTT. Translation gives CASRYGQGEFSGNTIYF.

The genes are TRBV2 and TRBJ2-7; TRBD1 matches 7 bases. The CDR3 has 11 residues. CDR1 is SNHLY and CDR2 is FYNNEI in the germline V gene. Trimming took 10 bases from V and 5 from J; bases not matched to a gene: 5. This CDR3 reads CATTDRHEQYV. CDR3 DNA: TGTGCCACGACGGACAGGCACGAGCAGTACGTC.

V usage is TRBV6-2 or TRBV6-3 and J usage is TRBJ1-2; D unclear. The CDR3 is 12 residues long. The germline gives CDR1 MNHEY, CDR2 SVGEGT. V lost 6 bases, J lost 6 bases, and 11 bases lay in between. DNA for the CDR3: TGTGCCAGCAGCTCACGGACTCATGGCTACACCTTC. Translated: CASSSRTHGYTF.

This clonotype showed up just a few times. The chain carries TRBV20-1 and TRBJ1-2, with 12 bases fitting TRBD1. This CDR3 comprises 13 residues. Germline V lookup: CDR1 DFQATT, CDR2 SNEGSKA (reference sequence). V shed 4 bases and J 8 bases; nucleotides not matched to a gene: 5. The CDR3 here is CSAKGQGAWGYTF. Here the CDR3 DNA reads TGCAGTGCTAAGGGACAGGGGGCTTGGGGCTACACCTTC.

This chain connects TRBV5-1 to TRBJ1-2; 7 bases are shared with TRBD1. This CDR3 comprises 17 residues. Germline V gene lookup returns CDR1 SGHRS and CDR2 YFSETQ. Trimming took 0 bases from V and 1 from J; bases not matched to a gene: 9. The CDR3 bases are TGCGCCAGCAGCTTGGTCGCAGGGGGTAGGGTTAACTATGGCTACACCTTC. Its protein product is CASSLVAGGRVNYGYTF.

This clonotype was observed a handful of times. As DNA, the CDR3 is TGTGCCATCAGTGAGTCGATCGACGGGACCTACGAGCAGTACTTC. Its protein product is CAISESIDGTYEQYF. This chain uses TRBV10-3 with TRBJ2-7, with D possibly TRBD2 on 5 matching bases. The V gene lost 0 bases and the J gene lost 2 bases, with 11 bases spanning the gap. Germline-derived CDR1 and CDR2 are ENHRY and SYGVKD. CDR3 size: 15 residues.

J is TRBJ2-1 and V is TRBV7-2; maybe TRBD2 (5 bases). CDR3 size: 14 residues. V lost 5 bases, J lost 8 bases, and 16 bases lay in between. Germline V lookup: CDR1 SGHTA, CDR2 FQGNSA. CDR3 region: CASSTKTGRDEQFF. The CDR3 DNA is TGTGCCAGCAGCACCAAGACTGGGCGGGATGAGCAGTTCTTC.

This clonotype appeared many times. The V call is TRBV4-2, the J call TRBJ2-7, with D uncertain. With 4 bases removed from V and 4 bases from J, the gap between germline ends came to 11 bases. Germline assignment: CDR1 LGHNA and CDR2 YNFKEQ. The CDR3 is made up of 13 amino acids. CDR3 bases: TGTGCCAGCAGCCCCGGCGTCGGGTACGAGCAGTACGTC. Amino acid sequence: CASSPGVGYEQYV.

V and J are TRBV28 and TRBJ1-3; D call uncertain. The CDR3 runs to 15 residues. Germline V gives CDR1 MDHEN, CDR2 SYDVKM. Trimming stripped 2 bases from V and 0 bases from J, with 8 bases between. This CDR3 is CASSLPGSSGNTIYF. CDR3 nucleotide sequence: TGTGCCAGCAGTTTACCCGGTAGCTCTGGAAACACCATATATTTT.

The chain combines TRBV27 with TRBJ1-1; D might be TRBD1 (6 bases). Per the germline V gene, CDR1 is MNHEY and CDR2 is SMNVEV (reference sequence). CDR3 length equals 14 residues. Deletions cut 3 bases from V and 4 bases from J, with 12 bases between. This chain's CDR3 is CASSFFRGGTEAFF. The CDR3 DNA follows: TGTGCCAGCAGTTTTTTTAGGGGGGGCACTGAAGCTTTCTTT.

On this clonotype itself: Germline and junction disagree at one end, which may indicate a read error. The chain employs TRBV14 and TRBJ1-2, with D uncertain. Germline V gives CDR1 SGHDN, CDR2 FVKESK. The CDR3 is made up of 13 amino acids. The CDR3 DNA sequence: TGTGCCAGCAGCCCGGGAGGAACTAGGTTACGCGCCTTC. Its translation: CASSPGGTRLRAF.

The rearrangement links TRBV7-8 to TRBJ1-6, with 9 bases lining up with TRBD1. The V and J ends lost 1 base and 10 bases, in that order; junction bases with no gene match: 11. Germline V gene sequence: CDR1 SGHVS, CDR2 FQNEAQ. The CDR3 is 17 residues long. For the CDR3, the DNA is TGTGCCAGCAGCTTAGGGGCCGGGACAGGGAAAGGATCACCCCTCCACTTT. It is translated as CASSLGAGTGKGSPLHF.

This clonotype was counted only a few times. The chain carries TRBV5-5 and TRBJ1-5; D gene unclear. CDR1 and CDR2 from the germline V gene are SGHKS and YYEKEE (reference sequence). The CDR3 contains 15 residues. Trimming shortened V by 2 bases and J by 5 bases, and 14 bases separated the two germline ends. CDR3 sequence: CASSLLGYGDQPQHF. For the CDR3, the DNA is TGTGCCAGCAGCTTACTAGGGTATGGAGATCAGCCCCAGCATTTT.

This clonotype was seen a handful of times. V usage is TRBV7-9 and J usage is TRBJ2-7; 8 nucleotides align to TRBD2. This CDR3 is built from 17 residues. From germline, CDR1 is SEHNR and CDR2 FQNEAQ (reference sequence). After removal of 1 base from V and 2 bases from J, the junction contained 10 bases not matched to a gene. As DNA, the CDR3 is TGTGCCAGCAGCTTAGGGGGTAGACTAGCGCCGACCTACGAGCAGTACTTC. It encodes CASSLGGRLAPTYEQYF.

V usage is TRBV4-1 and J usage is TRBJ2-1; D gene unclear. CDR1 MGHRA and CDR2 YSYEKL come from the germline V gene. The ends were cut back, 1 base at V and 8 bases at J, with 15 bases in the middle. The CDR3 length is 15 residues. CDR3 DNA: TGCGCCAGCAGCCAAGCCCCCCGGCCAGCCGATGAGCAGTTCTTC. This sequence encodes CASSQAPRPADEQFF.

This clonotype appeared a few times. The V and J genes are TRBV6-5 and TRBJ1-1, with D tentatively TRBD1 (5 bases). This CDR3 has 13 amino acids. The germline V gene encodes CDR1 MNHEY and CDR2 SVGAGI. Between the trimmed V and J ends, which lost 10 bases and 5 bases, there was a span of 17 bases. In DNA, the CDR3 is TGTGCCATAAGAGGGGCCCCGTGGACTGAAGCTTTCTTT. It specifies CAIRGAPWTEAFF.

This clonotype was observed many times. The V and J genes are TRBV5-1 and TRBJ2-1; 7 bases line up with TRBD2. CDR1 and CDR2 from the germline V gene are SGHRS and YFSETQ. This CDR3 has 16 amino acids. V was pared by 4 bases and J by 0 bases, with 7 bases of the junction left unmatched. CDR3 nucleotide sequence: TGCGCCAGCAGCCCGGCGGGGGATAGCTCCTACAATGAGCAGTTCTTC. Its protein product is CASSPAGDSSYNEQFF.

The CDR3 spells CAWRNPAGYGYTF. CDR3 coding DNA: TGTGCCTGGAGGAATCCAGCCGGCTATGGCTACACCTTC. The J gene is TRBJ1-2, the V gene TRBV30; D gene unclear. The germline CDR1 and CDR2 sequences are GTSNPN and SVGIG (reference sequence). The V end was cut by 3 bases, the J end by 4 bases, with 12 bases between. The CDR3 totals 13 residues.

This clonotype showed up just a few times. The chain carries TRBV19 and TRBJ2-1; 11 bases match TRBD1. CDR3 length equals 16 residues. Germline V gives CDR1 LNHDA, CDR2 SQIVND (reference sequence). The V gene end was trimmed by 3 bases and the J gene end by 3 bases; junction bases not matched to a gene: 4. The CDR3: CASSIPGQGDYNEQFF. CDR3 nucleotide sequence: TGTGCCAGTAGTATTCCGGGACAGGGGGACTACAATGAGCAGTTCTTC.

The chain has TRBV7-9 and TRBJ2-7, with D maybe TRBD1 (6 bases). There are 13 residues in the CDR3. The V and J ends lost 5 bases and 7 bases respectively, with 15 bases between them. From germline, CDR1 is SEHNR and CDR2 FQNEAQ (reference sequence). For the CDR3, the DNA is TGTGCCAGCAGCGCAACAGGGTTTTGGGAGCAGTACTTC. This codes for CASSATGFWEQYF.

Many counts were recorded for this clonotype. This sequence joins TRBV7-2 and TRBJ2-3, with D perhaps TRBD2 (5 bases). This CDR3 is 16 amino acids long. Trimming pared 7 bases from V and 0 bases from J, leaving 17 bases between. The V gene's germline CDR1 is SGHTA and CDR2 FQGNSA. The chain's CDR3 is CASTQPSGDSTDTQYF. For the CDR3, the DNA is TGTGCCAGCACCCAACCCAGCGGAGACAGCACAGATACGCAGTATTTT.

V and J are TRBV6-5 and TRBJ1-6; possible D gene TRBD1, 5 bases. Germline V lookup: CDR1 MNHEY, CDR2 SVGAGI. The V gene lost 3 bases and the J gene lost 6 bases, with 24 bases spanning the gap. This CDR3 has 19 amino acids. CDR3 DNA sequence: TGTGCCAGCAGTTATTACGGGGCGGGGTCCCTGGGTGGTAATTCACCCCTCCACTTT. Translating it yields CASSYYGAGSLGGNSPLHF.

The V and J genes are TRBV18 and TRBJ1-1; D remains unclear. The CDR3 is 16 amino acids. Per germline, CDR1 KGHSH and CDR2 LQKENI. Trimming took 3 bases from V and 13 from J, leaving 27 bases between them. The CDR3 region has the DNA TGTGCCAGCTCACCCCTCGACCCGGAGGGAACACTGAAGGTTTTCTTT. Protein product: CASSPLDPEGTLKVFF.

The rearrangement joins TRBV5-1 to TRBJ2-2; D perhaps matches TRBD2 (5 bases). Germline CDR1 is SGHRS and CDR2 is YFSETQ. The CDR3 runs to 15 residues. Trimming cost V 4 bases and J 4 bases, with 14 bases left between them. The CDR3: CASSGTSTTTGELFF. The CDR3 coding sequence is TGCGCCAGCAGCGGTACTAGTACTACCACCGGGGAGCTGTTTTTT.

The genes are TRBV20-1 and TRBJ2-7; tentatively, D is TRBD2 (6 bases). Per germline, CDR1 DFQATT and CDR2 SNEGSKA (reference sequence). V was trimmed by 0 bases and J by 7 bases, leaving 13 bases between them. The CDR3 totals 13 residues. The CDR3 DNA sequence: TGCAGTGCTAGAGAATGGAGGGAGAGAGAGCAGTACGTC. Its translation: CSAREWREREQYV.

This rearrangement joins TRBV5-1 to TRBJ2-1, with 8 bases aligning to TRBD2. This CDR3 is 15 amino acids long. The germline V gene has CDR1 SGHRS and CDR2 YFSETQ. Losses at the gene ends were 9 bases for V and 9 bases for J; bases not matched to a gene: 17. In DNA, the CDR3 is TGCGCCACCTCCTGGGACCGGGGGGGCTCTGTTGAGCAGTTCTTC. Residues: CATSWDRGGSVEQFF.

In this sample, this clonotype turned up many times. The chain carries TRBV29-1 and TRBJ2-3; either TRBD1 or TRBD2 may supply D (5 bases each). Germline values: CDR1 SQVTM, CDR2 ANQGSEA. Trimming removed 3 bases from V and 6 bases from J, with 10 bases in between. The CDR3 contains 12 residues. CDR3 DNA sequence: TGCAGCGTTGAGTTAGGGGACGATACGCAGTATTTT. Its protein is CSVELGDDTQYF.

This clonotype has more than one count but fewer than ten. This sequence joins TRBV20-1 and TRBJ2-3; a weak D match, TRBD2 (6 bases). The CDR3 covers 14 residues. Trimming stripped 5 bases from V and 0 bases from J, with 12 bases between. In germline, CDR1 is DFQATT, CDR2 SNEGSKA (reference sequence). The CDR3 coding sequence is TGCAGTGCTCGGACTACCGTAAGCACAGATACGCAGTATTTT. Encoded protein: CSARTTVSTDTQYF.